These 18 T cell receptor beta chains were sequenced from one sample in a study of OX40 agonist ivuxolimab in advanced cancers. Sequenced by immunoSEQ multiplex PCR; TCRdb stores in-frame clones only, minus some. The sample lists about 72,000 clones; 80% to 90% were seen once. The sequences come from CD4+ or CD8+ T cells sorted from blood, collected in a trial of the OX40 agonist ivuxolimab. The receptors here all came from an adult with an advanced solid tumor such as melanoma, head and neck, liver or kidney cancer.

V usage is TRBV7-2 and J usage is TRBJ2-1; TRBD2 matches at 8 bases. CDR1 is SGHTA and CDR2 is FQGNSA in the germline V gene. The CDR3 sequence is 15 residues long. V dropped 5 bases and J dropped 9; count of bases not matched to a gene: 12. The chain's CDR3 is CASSPSPGGPVEQFF. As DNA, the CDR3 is TGTGCCAGCAGCCCATCCCCGGGGGGGCCGGTTGAGCAGTTCTTC.

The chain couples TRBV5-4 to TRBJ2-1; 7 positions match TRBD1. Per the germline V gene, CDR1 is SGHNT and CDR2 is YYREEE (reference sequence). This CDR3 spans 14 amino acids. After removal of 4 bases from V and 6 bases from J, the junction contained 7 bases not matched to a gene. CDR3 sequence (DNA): TGTGCCAGCAGCCCCGGACAGGCGTCCAATGAGCAGTTCTTC. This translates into CASSPGQASNEQFF.

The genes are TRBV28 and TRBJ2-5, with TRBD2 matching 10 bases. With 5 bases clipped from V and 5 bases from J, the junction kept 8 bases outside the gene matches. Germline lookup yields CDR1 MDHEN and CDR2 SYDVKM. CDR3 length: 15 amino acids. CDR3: CASSLGTSAGETQYF. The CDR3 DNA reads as TGTGCCAGCAGTCTCGGGACTAGCGCGGGGGAGACCCAGTACTTC.

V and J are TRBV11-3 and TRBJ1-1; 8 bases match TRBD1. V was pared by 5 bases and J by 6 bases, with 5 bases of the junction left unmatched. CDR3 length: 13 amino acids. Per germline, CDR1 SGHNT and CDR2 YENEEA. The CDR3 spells CASSDRGRAEAFF. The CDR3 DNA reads TGTGCCAGCAGCGACAGGGGAAGGGCTGAAGCTTTCTTT. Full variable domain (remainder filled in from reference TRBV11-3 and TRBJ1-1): EAGVVQSPRYKIIEKKQPVAFWCNPISGHNTLYWYLQNLGQGPELLIRYENEEAVDDSQLPKDRFSAERLKGVDSTLKIQPAELGDSAVYLCASSDRGRAEAFFGQGTRLTVV.

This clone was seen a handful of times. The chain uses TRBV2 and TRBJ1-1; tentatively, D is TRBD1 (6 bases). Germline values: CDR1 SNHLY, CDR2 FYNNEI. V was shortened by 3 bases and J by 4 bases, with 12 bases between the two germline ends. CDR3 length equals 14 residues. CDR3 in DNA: TGTGCCAGCAGTGATCGGGGGCTCGGCACTGAAGCTTTCTTT. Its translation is CASSDRGLGTEAFF.

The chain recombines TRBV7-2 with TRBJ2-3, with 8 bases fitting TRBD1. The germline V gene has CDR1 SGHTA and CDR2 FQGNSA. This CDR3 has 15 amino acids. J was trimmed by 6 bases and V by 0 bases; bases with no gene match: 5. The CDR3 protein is CASSLAGQVWDTQYF. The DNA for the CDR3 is TGTGCCAGCAGCTTAGCGGGACAGGTTTGGGATACGCAGTATTTT.

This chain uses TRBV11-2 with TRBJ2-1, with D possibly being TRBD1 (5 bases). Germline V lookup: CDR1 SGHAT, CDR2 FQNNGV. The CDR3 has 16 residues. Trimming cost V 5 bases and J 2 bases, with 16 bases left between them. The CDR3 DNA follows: TGTGCCAGCAGCCAAACAAATGGGGCGGCCTACAATGAGCAGTTCTTC. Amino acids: CASSQTNGAAYNEQFF.

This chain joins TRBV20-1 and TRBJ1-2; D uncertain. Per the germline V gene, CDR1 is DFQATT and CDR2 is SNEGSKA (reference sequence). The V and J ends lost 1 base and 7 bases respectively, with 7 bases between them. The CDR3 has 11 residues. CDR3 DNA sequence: TGCAGTGCTAGAGCTAAGGGTGGCTACACCTTC. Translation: CSARAKGGYTF.

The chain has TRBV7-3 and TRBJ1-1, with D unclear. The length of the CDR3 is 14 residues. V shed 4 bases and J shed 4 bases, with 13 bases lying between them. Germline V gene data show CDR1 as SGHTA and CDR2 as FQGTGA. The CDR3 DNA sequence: TGTGCCAGCAGCTCAGGCGCGTGGGGCACTGAAGCTTTCTTT. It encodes CASSSGAWGTEAFF.

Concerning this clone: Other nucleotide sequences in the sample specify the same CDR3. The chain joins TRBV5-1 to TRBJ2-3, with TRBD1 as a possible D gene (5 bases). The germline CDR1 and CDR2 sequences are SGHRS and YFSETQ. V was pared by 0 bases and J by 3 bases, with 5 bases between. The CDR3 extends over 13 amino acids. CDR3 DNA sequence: TGCGCCAGCAGCTTGGCAGGGACAGATACGCAGTATTTT. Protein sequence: CASSLAGTDTQYF. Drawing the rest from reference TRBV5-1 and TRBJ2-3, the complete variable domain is KAGVTQTPRYLIKTRGQQVTLSCSPISGHRSVSWYQQTPGQGLQFLFEYFSETQRNKGNFPGRFSGRQFSNSRSEMNVSTLELGDSALYLCASSLAGTDTQYFGPGTRLTVL.

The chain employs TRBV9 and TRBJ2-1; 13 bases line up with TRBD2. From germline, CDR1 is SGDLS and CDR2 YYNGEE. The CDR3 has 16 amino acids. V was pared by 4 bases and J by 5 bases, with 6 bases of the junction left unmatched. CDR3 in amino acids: CASSMTGTSGNNEQFF. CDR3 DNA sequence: TGTGCCAGCAGCATGACCGGGACTAGCGGGAACAATGAGCAGTTCTTC.

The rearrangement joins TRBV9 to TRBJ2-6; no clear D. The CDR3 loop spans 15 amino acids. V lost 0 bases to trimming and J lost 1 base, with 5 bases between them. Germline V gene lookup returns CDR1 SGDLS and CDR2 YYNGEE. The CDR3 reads CASSVEPSGANVLTF. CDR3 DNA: TGTGCCAGCAGCGTAGAACCTTCTGGGGCCAACGTCCTGACTTTC.

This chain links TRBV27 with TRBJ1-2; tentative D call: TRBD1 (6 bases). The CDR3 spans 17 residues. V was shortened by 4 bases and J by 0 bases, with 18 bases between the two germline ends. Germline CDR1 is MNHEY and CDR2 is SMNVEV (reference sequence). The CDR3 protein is CASSSHSAQGANYGYTF. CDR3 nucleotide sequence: TGTGCCAGCAGTTCACATTCCGCACAGGGAGCTAACTATGGCTACACCTTC.

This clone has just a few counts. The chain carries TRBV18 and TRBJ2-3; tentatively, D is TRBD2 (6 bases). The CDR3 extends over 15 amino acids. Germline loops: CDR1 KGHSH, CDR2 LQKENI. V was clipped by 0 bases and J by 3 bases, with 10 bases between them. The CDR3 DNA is TGTGCCAGCTCACCACCGGGACTGGGGACAGATACGCAGTATTTT. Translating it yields CASSPPGLGTDTQYF.

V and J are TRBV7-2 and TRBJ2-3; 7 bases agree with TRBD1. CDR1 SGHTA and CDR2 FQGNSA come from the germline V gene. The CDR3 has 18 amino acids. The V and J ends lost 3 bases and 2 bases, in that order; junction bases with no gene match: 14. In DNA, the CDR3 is TGTGCCAGCAGCTTCCGACAGGGCCCATTAGATCACACAGATACGCAGTATTTT. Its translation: CASSFRQGPLDHTDTQYF. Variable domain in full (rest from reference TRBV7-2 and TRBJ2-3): GAGVSQSPSNKVTEKGKDVELRCDPISGHTALYWYRQSLGQGLEFLIYFQGNSAPDKSGLPSDRFSAERTGGSVSTLTIQRTQQEDSAVYLCASSFRQGPLDHTDTQYFGPGTRLTVL.

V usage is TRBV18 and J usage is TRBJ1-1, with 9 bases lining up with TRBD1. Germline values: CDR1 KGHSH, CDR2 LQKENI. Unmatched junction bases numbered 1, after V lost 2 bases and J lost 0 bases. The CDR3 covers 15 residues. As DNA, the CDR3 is TGTGCCAGCTCACCAGGGACAGGGTTGAACACTGAAGCTTTCTTT. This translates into CASSPGTGLNTEAFF. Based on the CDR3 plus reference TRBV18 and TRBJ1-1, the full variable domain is NAGVMQNPRHLVRRRGQEARLRCSPMKGHSHVYWYRQLPEEGLKFMVYLQKENIIDESGMPKERFSAEFPKEGPSILRIQQVVRGDSAAYFCASSPGTGLNTEAFFGQGTRLTVV.

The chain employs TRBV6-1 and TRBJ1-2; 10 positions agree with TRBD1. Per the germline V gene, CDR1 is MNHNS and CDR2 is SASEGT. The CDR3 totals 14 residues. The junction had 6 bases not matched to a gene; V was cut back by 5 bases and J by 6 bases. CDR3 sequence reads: CASSRSGTGDGYTF. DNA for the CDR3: TGTGCCAGCAGTCGTTCGGGGACAGGGGATGGCTACACCTTC.

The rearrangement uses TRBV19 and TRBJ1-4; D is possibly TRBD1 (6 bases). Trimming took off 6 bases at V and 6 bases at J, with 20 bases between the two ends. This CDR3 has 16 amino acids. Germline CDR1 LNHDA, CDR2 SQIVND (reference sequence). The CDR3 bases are TGTGCCAGTAGCCTGCCGAGGGACAAGACAGATGAAAAACTGTTTTTT. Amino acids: CASSLPRDKTDEKLFF.